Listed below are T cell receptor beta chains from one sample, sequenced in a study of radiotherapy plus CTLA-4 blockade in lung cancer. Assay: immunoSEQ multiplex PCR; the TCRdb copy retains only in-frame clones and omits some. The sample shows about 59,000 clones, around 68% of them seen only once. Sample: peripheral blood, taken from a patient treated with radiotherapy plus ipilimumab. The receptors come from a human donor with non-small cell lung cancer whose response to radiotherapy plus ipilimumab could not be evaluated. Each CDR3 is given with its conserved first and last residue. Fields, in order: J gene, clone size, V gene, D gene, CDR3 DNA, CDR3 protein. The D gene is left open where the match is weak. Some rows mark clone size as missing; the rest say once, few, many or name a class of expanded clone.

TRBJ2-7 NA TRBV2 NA TGTGCCAGCCAGGGGGAGGCAGGGTCCTACGAGCAGTACTTC CASQGEAGSYEQYF
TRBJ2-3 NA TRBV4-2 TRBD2 TGTGCCAGCAGCCATCCCGGCCTAGCGGACACAGATACGCAGTATTTT CASSHPGLADTDTQYF
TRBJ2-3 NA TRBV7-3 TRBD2 TGTGCCAGCAGCCCCAGCGGGGGAACAGATACGCAGTATTTT CASSPSGGTDTQYF
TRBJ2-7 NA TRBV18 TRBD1 TGTGCCAGCTCACGGGGACAGTATACCTACGAGCAGTACTTC CASSRGQYTYEQYF
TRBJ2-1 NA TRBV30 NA TGTGCCTGGCGTTACGGACTAACGGGTTACAATGAGCAGTTCTTC CAWRYGLTGYNEQFF
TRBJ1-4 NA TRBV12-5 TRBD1 TGTGCTAGTGGTTTGCCGTGGGGGACAGGTGTTGGTGAAAAACTGTTTTTT CASGLPWGTGVGEKLFF
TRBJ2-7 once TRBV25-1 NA TGTGCCAGCAGTGGTTACTCCTACGAGCAGTACTTC CASSGYSYEQYF
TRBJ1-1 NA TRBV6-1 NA TGTGCCAGCAGTTATCCAGGGGAGAACACTGAAGCTTTCTTT CASSYPGENTEAFF
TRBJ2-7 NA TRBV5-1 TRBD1 TGCGCCAGCAGCTCCGGGACAGGGAACTACGAGCAGTACTTC CASSSGTGNYEQYF
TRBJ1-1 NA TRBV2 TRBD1 TGTGCCAGCAGGGGGACAGGGAGGGCTTTCTTT CASRGTGRAFF
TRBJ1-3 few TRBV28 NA TGTGCCAGCAGTGGGAGCGTGGGGTCTGGAAACACCATATATTTT CASSGSVGSGNTIYF
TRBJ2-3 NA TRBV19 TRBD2 TGTGCCAGTAGTATTCCCCGGACTAGCGGGAGTAGGACAGATACGCAGTATTTT CASSIPRTSGSRTDTQYF
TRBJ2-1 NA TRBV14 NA TGTGCCAGCAGCCAAGTTGGGGGGATGAATGAGCAGTTCTTC CASSQVGGMNEQFF
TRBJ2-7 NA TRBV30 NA TGTGCCTGGAGGGGGGCGCTTTACGAGCAGTACTTC CAWRGALYEQYF
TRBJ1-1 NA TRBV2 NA TGTGCCAGCGACGCACAGGGAAACACTGAAGCTTTCTTT CASDAQGNTEAFF
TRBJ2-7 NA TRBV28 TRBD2 TGTGCCAGCAGTTCGACTAGCGGGGGGTACTTACCCCACGAGCAGTACTTC CASSSTSGGYLPHEQYF
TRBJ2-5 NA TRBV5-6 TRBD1 TGTGCCAGCAGCTGGACAGGGGTGGCAGAGACCCAGTACTTC CASSWTGVAETQYF
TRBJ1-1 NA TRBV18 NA TGTGCCAGCTCACCATCGGGGGACACTGAAGCTTTCTTT CASSPSGDTEAFF
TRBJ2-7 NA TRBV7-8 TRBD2 TGTGCCAGCAGCTTAGGCCCGACTAGCGGGAGCTACGAGCAGTACTTC CASSLGPTSGSYEQYF
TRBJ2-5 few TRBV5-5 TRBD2 TGTGCCAGCAGCCAAGAACTAGCGGGAGAGACCCAGTACTTC CASSQELAGETQYF
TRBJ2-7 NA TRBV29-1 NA TGCAGCGTTGATTGGGGGGAACCCTACGAGCAGTACTTC CSVDWGEPYEQYF
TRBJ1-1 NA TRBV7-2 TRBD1 TGTGCCAGCAGGCCCCAGGGGGCGGGAATCACTGAAGCTTTCTTT CASRPQGAGITEAFF
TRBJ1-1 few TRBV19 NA TGTGCCAGTAGCCATGGAGTCGGGGCTGAAGCTTTCTTT CASSHGVGAEAFF
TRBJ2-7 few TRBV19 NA TGTGCCAGTAGTATAGATTCGTCCGCCTACGAGCAGTACTTC CASSIDSSAYEQYF
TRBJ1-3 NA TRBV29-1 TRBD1 TGCAGCGCTTTGACAGGGGACTCTGGAAACACCATATATTTT CSALTGDSGNTIYF
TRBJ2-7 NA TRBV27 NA TGTGCCAGCAGCCATGGGACTGCCTACGAGCAGTACTTC CASSHGTAYEQYF
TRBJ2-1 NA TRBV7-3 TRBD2 TGTGCCAGCAGCTCCGTAGCGGGAGGGCATTGGGATGAGCAGTTCTTC CASSSVAGGHWDEQFF
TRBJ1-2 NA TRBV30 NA TGTGCCTGGAGTCCACGACGGGAGTCGGTTAACTATGGCTACACCTTC CAWSPRRESVNYGYTF
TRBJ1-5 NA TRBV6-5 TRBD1 TGTGCCAGCAGTTACTCGACAGGGTATGGACAGCCCCAGCATTTT CASSYSTGYGQPQHF
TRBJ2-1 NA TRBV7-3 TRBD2 TGTGCCAGCAGCTTAACTGCGGGGGACTCGAAGTTCTTC CASSLTAGDSKFF
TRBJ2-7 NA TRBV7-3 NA TGTGCCAGCAGCTTATCGGCGGGCCCCTACGAGCAGTACTTC CASSLSAGPYEQYF
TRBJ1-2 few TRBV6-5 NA TGTGCCAGCAGTTACTATGCACCGAGGAGTGGCTACACCTTC CASSYYAPRSGYTF
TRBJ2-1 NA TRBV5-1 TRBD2 TGCGCCAGCAGCCTGGGCTGGGGGGTCGCTAGCGGGAGCCACAATGAGCAGTTCTTC CASSLGWGVASGSHNEQFF
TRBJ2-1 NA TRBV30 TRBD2 TGTGCCTGGAGTAGCGGGAACTACAATGAGCAGTTCTTC CAWSSGNYNEQFF
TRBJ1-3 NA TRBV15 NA TGTGCCACCAGCAGAGATCGGGTCTTTGGAAACACCATATATTTT CATSRDRVFGNTIYF
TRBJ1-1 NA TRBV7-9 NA TGTGCCAGCAGCTCTGCGGACACTGAAGCTTTCTTT CASSSADTEAFF
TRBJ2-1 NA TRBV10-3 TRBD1 TGTGCCATCGGGTCGGGACAGGGGGGATATGAGCAGTTCTTC CAIGSGQGGYEQFF
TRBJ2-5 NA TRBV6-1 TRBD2 TGTGCCAGCGGGATAGCGGGGGGGGGACAAGAGACCCAGTACTTC CASGIAGGGQETQYF
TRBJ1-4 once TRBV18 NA TGTGCCAGCTCACCGGCCCAGGGAGGGTCAACTAATGAAAAACTGTTTTTT CASSPAQGGSTNEKLFF
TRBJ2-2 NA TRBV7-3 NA TGTGCCAGCAGTATCGACAGCCGGATGAACACCGGGGAGCTGTTTTTT CASSIDSRMNTGELFF
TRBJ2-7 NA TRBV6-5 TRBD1 TGTGCCAGCAGTACCGGACAGGGGATCTCCTACGAGCAGTACTTC CASSTGQGISYEQYF
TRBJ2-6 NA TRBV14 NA TGTGCCAGCAGCCTTAGGGGCTCTGGGGCCAACGTCCTGACTTTC CASSLRGSGANVLTF
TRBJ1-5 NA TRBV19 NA TGTGCCAGTAGCTCCAATCAGCCCCAGCATTTT CASSSNQPQHF
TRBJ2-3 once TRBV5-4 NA TGTGCCAGCAGCTTGGGGAGTCTGGGTACGCAGTATTTT CASSLGSLGTQYF
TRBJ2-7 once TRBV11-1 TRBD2 TGTGCCAGCAGCGGCCGGGAGGGTTACTCCTACGAGCAGTACTTC CASSGREGYSYEQYF
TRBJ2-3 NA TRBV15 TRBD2 TGTGCCACCAGCAGAATAGCGGGAGGGGGTACAGATACGCAGTATTTT CATSRIAGGGTDTQYF
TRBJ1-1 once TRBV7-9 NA TGTGCCAGCAGCTTAGAGGGGCAGGGGTTTCCGGCTTTCTTT CASSLEGQGFPAFF
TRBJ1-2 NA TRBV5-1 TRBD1 TGCGCCAGCATGCCCGGGACAGGGGGCTATGGCTACACCTTC CASMPGTGGYGYTF
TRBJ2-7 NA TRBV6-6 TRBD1 TGTGCCAGCAGTCACGGGGACAGGGAAGGCGAGCAGTACTTC CASSHGDREGEQYF
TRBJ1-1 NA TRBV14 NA TGTGCCAGCAGCCCCCAGGGTGGGCACACTGAAGCTTTCTTT CASSPQGGHTEAFF
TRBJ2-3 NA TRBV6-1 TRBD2 TGTGCCAGCAGTCGGGAGGCTCAAATGGGGGATACGCAGTATTTT CASSREAQMGDTQYF
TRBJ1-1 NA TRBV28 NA TGTGCCAGCAGTTTCATAGGGAGGAGGGGAAGCTCTGAAGCTTTCTTT CASSFIGRRGSSEAFF
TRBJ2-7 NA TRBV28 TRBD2 TGTGTTGTCGGGGGAGGGACCTACGAGCAGTACTTC CVVGGGTYEQYF
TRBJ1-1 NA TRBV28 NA TGTGCCAGCAGTTTAGAAGCGGCGGGGACTGAAGCTTTCTTT CASSLEAAGTEAFF
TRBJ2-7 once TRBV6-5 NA TGTGCCAGCAGCATTGGGACTTGGCAGTACTTC CASSIGTWQYF